The entry that follows covers one T cell receptor beta chain sequence. Germline assignment: CDR1 MNHEY and CDR2 SVGAGI. This CDR3 is 14 amino acids long. Trimming removed 6 bases from V and 3 bases from J; junction bases left unmatched: 7. This entry is derived from a study of blood T cell repertoires in COVID-19. This table comes from immunoSEQ multiplex PCR, and its TCRdb copy is limited to in-frame clones, with some not included. The sample has over 200,000 clones; about 80% are singletons. V and J are TRBV6-5 and TRBJ2-5, with TRBD2 matching over 7 bases. The specimen was peripheral blood. The receptor's source is a woman at least 80 years old with COVID-19, enrolled during active disease. CDR3 in amino acids: CASRNLAVEETQYF. CDR3 nucleotide sequence: TGTGCCAGCAGAAACCTAGCGGTGGAAGAGACCCAGTACTTC.